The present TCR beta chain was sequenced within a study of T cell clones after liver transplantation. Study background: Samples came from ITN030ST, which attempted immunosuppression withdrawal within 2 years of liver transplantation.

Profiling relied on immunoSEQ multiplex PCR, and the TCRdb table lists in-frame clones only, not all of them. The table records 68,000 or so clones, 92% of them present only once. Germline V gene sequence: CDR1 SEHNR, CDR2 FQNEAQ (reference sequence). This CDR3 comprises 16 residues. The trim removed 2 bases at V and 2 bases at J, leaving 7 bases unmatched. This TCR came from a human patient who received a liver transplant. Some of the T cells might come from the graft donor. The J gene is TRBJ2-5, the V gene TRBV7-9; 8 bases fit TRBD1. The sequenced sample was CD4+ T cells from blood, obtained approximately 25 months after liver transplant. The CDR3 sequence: CASSLRPGGGQETQYF. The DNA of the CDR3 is TGTGCCAGCAGCTTAAGGCCAGGGGGCGGGCAAGAGACCCAGTACTTC.